A selection of T cell receptor beta chains follows, all from one sample in a study of blood T cell repertoires in COVID-19. Libraries were prepared by immunoSEQ multiplex PCR; TCRdb keeps only in-frame clonotypes and omits some of them. The sample holds about 300,000 clones; roughly 88% are singletons and the top ten take almost 9.5%. Sequencing was carried out using peripheral blood. The receptors shown here come from a man aged 18 to 29 with active or convalescent COVID-19. CDR3s include the opening cysteine and the closing phenylalanine or tryptophan. Fields, in order: D gene, V gene, J gene, clone size, CDR3 DNA, CDR3 protein. D genes are given only for firm matches. A clone size is listed for some rows: how often the clone was seen (once, few, many), or a class if it is expanded.

>-|TRBV4-1|TRBJ2-5|-
TGCGCCAGCAGCGATAGGGCGGAGGGCGGGGAGACCCAGTACTTC
CASSDRAEGGETQYF
>TRBD1|TRBV5-1|TRBJ2-7|-
TGCGCCAGCAGCTCGGGACAGGGGGCTTACGAGCAGTACTTC
CASSSGQGAYEQYF
>-|TRBV21-1|TRBJ2-5|few
TGTGCCAGCAGCAAGCTAGCGGGGCAAGAGACCCAGTACTTC
CASSKLAGQETQYF
>-|TRBV5-6|TRBJ2-7|-
TGTGCCAGCAGCTTTTATGGGCCCTCCTACGAGCAGTACTTC
CASSFYGPSYEQYF
>TRBD1|TRBV27|TRBJ1-5|-
TGTGCCAGCGGGCTAATAGGGGGCCGTCAGCCCCAGCATTTT
CASGLIGGRQPQHF
>-|TRBV19|TRBJ1-6|-
TGTGCCAGTAGTGAATTGGGGCCAGGCGTCTTTTATAATTCACCCCTCCACTTT
CASSELGPGVFYNSPLHF
>TRBD1|TRBV3-1/TRBV3-2|TRBJ2-7|-
TGTGCCAGCAACACACAGGGGGAAGAGCAGTACTTC
CASNTQGEEQYF
>-|TRBV5-5|TRBJ2-7|-
TGTGCCAGCAGCTTTTCGTGGGCAGGTGTCTACGAGCAGTACTTC
CASSFSWAGVYEQYF
>TRBD2|TRBV6-4|TRBJ2-3|-
TGTGCCAGCAGTGACTCCAGACTATCGGGGGGGCCAGATACGCAGTATTTT
CASSDSRLSGGPDTQYF
>TRBD1|TRBV6-6|TRBJ2-7|-
TGTGCCAGCAGTTACTCCCAGGGGGCCTACGAGCAGTACTTC
CASSYSQGAYEQYF
>-|TRBV24-1|TRBJ2-1|-
TGTGCCACCAGTCTGGGAGCTCCCTACAATGAGCAGTTCTTC
CATSLGAPYNEQFF
>-|TRBV18|TRBJ1-5|-
TGTGCCAGCTCACCGGGGCAGTCCGATCAGCCCCAGCATTTT
CASSPGQSDQPQHF
>-|TRBV5-1|TRBJ2-3|-
TGCGCCAGCAGCTTTAAGGCAGGGAGCACAGATACGCAGTATTTT
CASSFKAGSTDTQYF
>-|TRBV4-1|TRBJ1-1|-
TGCGCCAGCAGCATCCGACCCTGGAGCACTGAAGCTTTCTTT
CASSIRPWSTEAFF
>TRBD1|TRBV3-1/TRBV3-2|TRBJ1-5|once
TGTGCCAGCAGCCAAGACCGGGACAGTTATCAGCCCCAGCATTTT
CASSQDRDSYQPQHF
>-|TRBV18|TRBJ1-3|-
TGTGCCAGCTCACCACCGAATTCGCGGGGCTCGAGCTCTGGAAACACCATATATTTT
CASSPPNSRGSSSGNTIYF
>TRBD1|TRBV19|TRBJ1-6|-
TGTGCCAGTAGTGTAGGGGACAGGGCGAATTCACCCCTCCACTTT
CASSVGDRANSPLHF
>TRBD2|TRBV4-1|TRBJ2-5|once
TGCGCCAGCAGCCAGGGACTAGCGGGGGGGCTGGAGACCCAGTACTTC
CASSQGLAGGLETQYF
>-|TRBV2|TRBJ1-1|-
TGTGCCAGCAGTGAAGGGTCAGTACTGAACACTGAAGCTTTCTTT
CASSEGSVLNTEAFF
>TRBD1|TRBV18|TRBJ1-6|-
TGTGCCAGCTCACCCGACAGGGTTTCACCCCTCCACTTT
CASSPDRVSPLHF
>TRBD1|TRBV4-3|TRBJ1-4|-
TGCGCCAGCAGCCCACAGGGGAATTTCCCCGAAAAACTGTTTTTT
CASSPQGNFPEKLFF
>TRBD1|TRBV27|TRBJ1-2|few
TGTGCCAGCAGTTCACCGGACAGGGGTTCCTATGGCTACACCTTC
CASSSPDRGSYGYTF
>-|TRBV2|TRBJ1-5|once
TGTGCCAGCAGTGTTGGGGACACCAGCAATCAGCCCCAGCATTTT
CASSVGDTSNQPQHF